These 11 T cell receptor beta chains came from one sample sequenced in a study of cytomegalovirus exposure and HLA in healthy donors. This PCR relied on a set of 60 Vbeta primers and 13 Jbeta primers. The data were produced by immunoSEQ multiplex PCR, yet TCRdb's version contains in-frame clones alone and is incomplete. The data contain about 150,000 clones, roughly 73% of them seen just once; the ten biggest clones take up 1.5% to 2%. Sequencing was done on a sample of PBMCs. Receptor source: a woman between 18 and 29 years old in good health and CMV-seronegative.

CDR3 nucleotides: TGCGCCAGCAGCCAAGCGGGAAGGGTATATGAGCAGTTCTTC. This gives the protein CASSQAGRVYEQFF. The rearrangement links TRBV4-1 to TRBJ2-1; D might be TRBD2 (5 bases). Trimming took off 1 base at V and 8 bases at J, with 12 bases between the two ends. The germline CDR1 and CDR2 sequences are MGHRA and YSYEKL. This CDR3 region has 14 residues.

The chain recombines TRBV30 with TRBJ1-2; D might be TRBD1 (6 bases). Germline V gene lookup returns CDR1 GTSNPN and CDR2 SVGIG (reference sequence). Trimming left V 1 base short and J 2 bases short, with 14 bases between. The CDR3 spans 15 residues. The CDR3 region is CAWSGSARGNYGYTF. The CDR3 DNA is TGTGCCTGGAGTGGCTCCGCCAGGGGAAACTATGGCTACACCTTC. Combining the CDR3 with reference TRBV30 and TRBJ1-2 gives the whole variable domain SQTIHQWPATLVQPVGSPLSLECTVEGTSNPNLYWYRQAAGRGLQLLFYSVGIGQISSEVPQNLSASRPQDRQFILSSKKLLLSDSGFYLCAWSGSARGNYGYTFGSGTRLTVV.

The genes are TRBV10-2 and TRBJ2-1, with 12 bases aligning to TRBD2. There are 16 residues in the CDR3. V lost 0 bases, J lost 6 bases, and 3 bases stayed unmatched. Per the germline V gene, CDR1 is WSHSY and CDR2 is SAAADI. The chain's CDR3 is CASSESTSGRLNEQFF. The CDR3 coding sequence is TGCGCCAGCAGTGAGTCAACTAGCGGGAGGCTCAATGAGCAGTTCTTC.

The chain is built from TRBV15 and TRBJ2-1; 8 bases align to TRBD1. Germline V lookup: CDR1 LNHNV, CDR2 YYDKDF (reference sequence). V was pared by 6 bases and J by 2 bases, with 3 bases of the junction left unmatched. The CDR3 loop spans 14 amino acids. In DNA, the CDR3 is TGTGCCACCAGGGCACAGGGGGCCTACAATGAGCAGTTCTTC. Encoded protein: CATRAQGAYNEQFF.

This clone showed up just once. The chain is built from TRBV28 and TRBJ1-1; D not certain. Germline CDR1 MDHEN, CDR2 SYDVKM. V was clipped by 4 bases and J by 5 bases, with 5 bases between them. CDR3 length equals 11 residues. CDR3 in amino acids: CASSYTTEAFF. The CDR3 DNA is TGTGCCAGCAGTTATACAACTGAAGCTTTCTTT.

This chain joins TRBV27 and TRBJ2-3; weak D call: TRBD2 (6 bases). The CDR3 has 13 amino acids. The V end was cut by 3 bases, the J end by 9 bases, with 13 bases between. Germline V lookup: CDR1 MNHEY, CDR2 SMNVEV (reference sequence). The CDR3 coding sequence is TGTGCCAGCAGTTTTCTCGGGGGAAAGACGCAGTATTTT. It is translated as CASSFLGGKTQYF.

This clone came up a few times. The CDR3 sequence is CAISGPREVAGDEQYF. As DNA, the CDR3 is TGTGCCATCAGTGGCCCAAGGGAGGTCGCCGGAGACGAGCAGTACTTC. The chain employs TRBV10-3 and TRBJ2-7, with D perhaps TRBD2 (6 bases). Germline lookup yields CDR1 ENHRY and CDR2 SYGVKD. The germline V and J ends were trimmed by 4 bases and 5 bases, with 21 bases remaining between them. This CDR3 has 16 residues.

A single count supports this clone. This chain joins TRBV6-6 and TRBJ1-5; unclear D gene. This CDR3 comprises 16 residues. The V gene lost 3 bases and the J gene lost 2 bases, with 14 bases spanning the gap. Germline loops: CDR1 MNHNY, CDR2 SVGAGI (reference sequence). CDR3 DNA: TGTGCCAGCAGTTATAGGGAGGTTAGGGGCAATCAGCCCCAGCATTTT. It specifies CASSYREVRGNQPQHF.

The chain joins TRBV28 to TRBJ2-1; D is possibly TRBD2 (6 bases). This CDR3 comprises 14 residues. From germline, CDR1 is MDHEN and CDR2 SYDVKM. The V and J ends lost 3 bases and 8 bases respectively, with 14 bases between them. CDR3 sequence (DNA): TGTGCCAGCAGTTTGGTGATAGGAGGGTATGAGCAGTTCTTC. Residues: CASSLVIGGYEQFF.

V usage is TRBV30 and J usage is TRBJ1-5; tentatively, D is TRBD1 (5 bases). The CDR3 is made up of 13 amino acids. Germline CDR1 reads GTSNPN; CDR2 reads SVGIG (reference sequence). Trimming pared 1 base from V and 1 base from J, leaving 5 bases between. In nucleotides, the CDR3 is TGTGCCTGGAGTGGACAGAGCAATCAGCCCCAGCATTTT. Its translation is CAWSGQSNQPQHF.

This clone has more than one count but fewer than ten. The chain uses TRBV19 and TRBJ2-5, with D maybe TRBD2 (5 bases). Trimming took off 7 bases at V and 5 bases at J, with 14 bases between the two ends. This CDR3 contains 13 residues. Germline-derived CDR1 and CDR2 are LNHDA and SQIVND (reference sequence). CDR3 sequence: CASTGGGSETQYF. The DNA of the CDR3 is TGTGCCAGTACCGGAGGCGGATCGGAGACCCAGTACTTC.